A selection of T cell receptor beta chains follows, all from one sample in a study of blood T cell repertoires in COVID-19. Here immunoSEQ multiplex PCR was the method, and the copy in TCRdb shows in-frame clones only, minus some. The profile shows roughly 150,000 clones, approximately 91% of them singletons. The sample consisted of peripheral blood. The receptors derive from a man aged 18 to 30 with acute or convalescent COVID-19. CDR3s include the opening cysteine and the closing phenylalanine or tryptophan. A D gene is named only where the DNA matches it firmly. Clone size, where shown, is once, few, many, or a class for clones that have expanded.

v_gene: TRBV5-5
abundance: NA
d_gene: NA
j_gene: TRBJ2-5
CDR3aa: CASSFSPGETQYF
CDR3nt: TGTGCCAGCAGCTTTTCCCCCGGGGAGACCCAGTACTTC

v_gene: TRBV19
abundance: NA
d_gene: NA
j_gene: TRBJ1-5
CDR3aa: CASSNGGTQPQHF
CDR3nt: TGTGCCAGTAGTAACGGGGGAACTCAGCCCCAGCATTTT

v_gene: TRBV6-6
abundance: NA
d_gene: TRBD2
j_gene: TRBJ2-7
CDR3aa: CASSYSAGSGDEQYF
CDR3nt: TGTGCCAGCAGTTACTCAGCGGGGTCCGGGGACGAGCAGTACTTC

v_gene: TRBV5-1
abundance: NA
d_gene: TRBD1
j_gene: TRBJ2-2
CDR3aa: CASSVNRGETGELFF
CDR3nt: TGCGCCAGCAGCGTAAACAGGGGGGAAACCGGGGAGCTGTTTTTT

v_gene: TRBV2
abundance: NA
d_gene: TRBD1
j_gene: TRBJ1-2
CDR3aa: CAGQGRGGYTF
CDR3nt: TGTGCCGGACAGGGACGGGGTGGCTACACCTTC

v_gene: TRBV2
abundance: NA
d_gene: TRBD1
j_gene: TRBJ2-5
CDR3aa: CASDYRGETQYF
CDR3nt: TGTGCCAGTGACTACAGGGGAGAGACCCAGTACTTC

v_gene: TRBV2
abundance: NA
d_gene: NA
j_gene: TRBJ1-3
CDR3aa: CASLERGGPGNTIYF
CDR3nt: TGTGCCAGCTTAGAAAGAGGAGGCCCTGGAAACACCATATATTTT

v_gene: TRBV27
abundance: NA
d_gene: NA
j_gene: TRBJ2-1
CDR3aa: CASTVQPSYEQFF
CDR3nt: TGTGCCAGCACCGTACAGCCTTCATATGAGCAGTTCTTC

v_gene: TRBV18
abundance: NA
d_gene: TRBD2
j_gene: TRBJ2-2
CDR3aa: CASSPRGGSGTGELFF
CDR3nt: TGTGCCAGCTCACCACGAGGCGGGAGCGGCACCGGGGAGCTGTTTTTT

v_gene: TRBV30
abundance: NA
d_gene: TRBD2
j_gene: TRBJ2-5
CDR3aa: CAWSGMTSGYQETQYF
CDR3nt: TGTGCCTGGAGTGGGATGACTAGCGGCTACCAAGAGACCCAGTACTTC

v_gene: TRBV19
abundance: NA
d_gene: TRBD1
j_gene: TRBJ1-5
CDR3aa: CASSPIGTVGDQPQHF
CDR3nt: TGTGCCAGTAGTCCAATCGGGACAGTAGGGGATCAGCCCCAGCATTTT

v_gene: TRBV30
abundance: NA
d_gene: TRBD1
j_gene: TRBJ1-1
CDR3aa: CAWSVRSSGQGRTEAFF
CDR3nt: TGTGCCTGGAGTGTACGGTCTTCGGGACAGGGACGGACTGAAGCTTTCTTT

v_gene: TRBV19
abundance: NA
d_gene: TRBD2
j_gene: TRBJ2-7
CDR3aa: CASSIRGRAYEQYF
CDR3nt: TGTGCCAGTAGTATACGAGGGAGGGCCTACGAGCAGTACTTC

v_gene: TRBV4-2
abundance: NA
d_gene: NA
j_gene: TRBJ2-1
CDR3aa: CASSQGLAQSSYNEQFF
CDR3nt: TGTGCCAGCAGCCAAGGCCTAGCGCAGAGCTCCTACAATGAGCAGTTCTTC

v_gene: TRBV5-6
abundance: NA
d_gene: NA
j_gene: TRBJ1-2
CDR3aa: CASSPGRVAYYGYTF
CDR3nt: TGTGCCAGCAGCCCGGGGAGGGTTGCATACTATGGCTACACCTTC

v_gene: TRBV7-2
abundance: NA
d_gene: TRBD1
j_gene: TRBJ2-1
CDR3aa: CASSYRRDSGEQFF
CDR3nt: TGTGCCAGCAGCTACCGCCGGGACAGTGGTGAGCAGTTCTTC

v_gene: TRBV6-5
abundance: NA
d_gene: NA
j_gene: TRBJ1-2
CDR3aa: CASSTGTRGGMGYTF
CDR3nt: TGTGCCAGCAGTACAGGGACCCGAGGTGGAATGGGCTACACCTTC

v_gene: TRBV15
abundance: NA
d_gene: NA
j_gene: TRBJ1-2
CDR3aa: CATSRESGQLLIYGYTF
CDR3nt: TGTGCCACCAGCAGAGAATCTGGACAGCTCCTAATCTATGGCTACACCTTC

v_gene: TRBV7-9
abundance: once
d_gene: TRBD1
j_gene: TRBJ1-4
CDR3aa: CASSQQGSANEKLFF
CDR3nt: TGTGCCAGCAGTCAACAGGGGTCGGCTAATGAAAAACTGTTTTTT

v_gene: TRBV19
abundance: few
d_gene: NA
j_gene: TRBJ2-1
CDR3aa: CASSIARGTNEQFF
CDR3nt: TGTGCCAGTAGTATCGCCCGCGGTACTAATGAGCAGTTCTTC

v_gene: TRBV14
abundance: NA
d_gene: NA
j_gene: TRBJ1-2
CDR3aa: CASSPRGWTTNYGYTF
CDR3nt: TGTGCCAGCAGCCCCCGAGGCTGGACAACTAACTATGGCTACACCTTC

v_gene: TRBV9
abundance: NA
d_gene: NA
j_gene: TRBJ2-3
CDR3aa: CTSSVIIAGVSTDTQYF
CDR3nt: TGCACCAGCAGCGTGATAATCGCGGGCGTTAGCACAGATACGCAGTATTTT

v_gene: TRBV5-1
abundance: NA
d_gene: NA
j_gene: TRBJ1-4
CDR3aa: CASSLGQVDEKLFF
CDR3nt: TGCGCCAGCAGCTTGGGACAGGTTGACGAAAAACTGTTTTTT

v_gene: TRBV18
abundance: NA
d_gene: NA
j_gene: TRBJ1-2
CDR3aa: CASSPSQGRRLNYGYTF
CDR3nt: TGTGCCAGCTCACCAAGTCAGGGGCGCAGGCTAAACTATGGCTACACCTTC

v_gene: TRBV2
abundance: NA
d_gene: TRBD2
j_gene: TRBJ2-5
CDR3aa: CASSEGTRETQYF
CDR3nt: TGTGCCAGCAGTGAAGGGACTAGGGAGACCCAGTACTTC

v_gene: TRBV5-6
abundance: NA
d_gene: NA
j_gene: TRBJ1-2
CDR3aa: CASKEEINYGYTF
CDR3nt: TGTGCCAGCAAGGAGGAGATTAACTATGGCTACACCTTC

v_gene: TRBV7-9
abundance: few
d_gene: NA
j_gene: TRBJ2-5
CDR3aa: CASSLGAQETQYF
CDR3nt: TGTGCCAGCAGCTTAGGGGCCCAAGAGACCCAGTACTTC

v_gene: TRBV5-8
abundance: NA
d_gene: NA
j_gene: TRBJ2-7
CDR3aa: CASSLGAGGYSYEQYF
CDR3nt: TGTGCCAGCAGCCTGGGAGCTGGCGGCTACTCCTACGAGCAGTACTTC

v_gene: TRBV6-1
abundance: NA
d_gene: TRBD2
j_gene: TRBJ2-1
CDR3aa: CASSEIGTSGIYEQFF
CDR3nt: TGTGCCAGCAGTGAAATCGGGACTAGCGGGATCTATGAGCAGTTCTTC

v_gene: TRBV7-9
abundance: NA
d_gene: TRBD1
j_gene: TRBJ1-4
CDR3aa: CASASPWDRGEKLFF
CDR3nt: TGTGCCAGCGCCTCCCCATGGGACAGGGGGGAAAAACTGTTTTTT

v_gene: TRBV7-9
abundance: NA
d_gene: TRBD2
j_gene: TRBJ2-5
CDR3aa: CASSFGTSGGETQYF
CDR3nt: TGTGCCAGCAGCTTCGGGACTAGCGGGGGAGAGACCCAGTACTTC

v_gene: TRBV19
abundance: NA
d_gene: NA
j_gene: TRBJ1-5
CDR3aa: CASTPGLNNQPQHF
CDR3nt: TGTGCCAGTACCCCAGGGTTAAACAATCAGCCCCAGCATTTT

v_gene: TRBV3-1/TRBV3-2
abundance: NA
d_gene: TRBD1
j_gene: TRBJ1-6
CDR3aa: CASSWGQSRGSPLHF
CDR3nt: TGTGCCAGCAGCTGGGGACAGTCAAGGGGATCACCCCTCCACTTT